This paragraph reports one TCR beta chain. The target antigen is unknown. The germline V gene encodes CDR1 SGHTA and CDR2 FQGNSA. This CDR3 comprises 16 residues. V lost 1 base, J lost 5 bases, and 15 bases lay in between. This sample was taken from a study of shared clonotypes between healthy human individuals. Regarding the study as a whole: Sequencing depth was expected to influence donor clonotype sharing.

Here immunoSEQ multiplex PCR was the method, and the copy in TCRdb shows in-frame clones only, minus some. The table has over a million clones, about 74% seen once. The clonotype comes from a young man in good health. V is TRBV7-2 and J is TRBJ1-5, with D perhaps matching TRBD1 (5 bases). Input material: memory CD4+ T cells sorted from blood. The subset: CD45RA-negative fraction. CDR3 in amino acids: CASSLVGGTGYQPQHF. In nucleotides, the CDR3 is TGTGCCAGCAGCTTAGTCGGGGGAACCGGGTATCAGCCCCAGCATTTT.